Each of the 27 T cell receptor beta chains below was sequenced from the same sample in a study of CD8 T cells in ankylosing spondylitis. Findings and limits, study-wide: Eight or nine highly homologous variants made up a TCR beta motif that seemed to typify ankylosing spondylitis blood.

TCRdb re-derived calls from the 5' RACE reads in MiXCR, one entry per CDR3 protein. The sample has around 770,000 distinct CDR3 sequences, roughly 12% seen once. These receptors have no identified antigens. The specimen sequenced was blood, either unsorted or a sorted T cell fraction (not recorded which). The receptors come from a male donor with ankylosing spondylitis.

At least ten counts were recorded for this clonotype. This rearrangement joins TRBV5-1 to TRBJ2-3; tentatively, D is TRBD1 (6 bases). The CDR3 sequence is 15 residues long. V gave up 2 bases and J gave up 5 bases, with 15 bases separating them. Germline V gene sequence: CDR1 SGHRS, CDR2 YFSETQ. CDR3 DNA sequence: TGCGCCAGCAGCTTCCCGACAGGAACTCAAGATACGCAGTATTTT. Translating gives CASSFPTGTQDTQYF.

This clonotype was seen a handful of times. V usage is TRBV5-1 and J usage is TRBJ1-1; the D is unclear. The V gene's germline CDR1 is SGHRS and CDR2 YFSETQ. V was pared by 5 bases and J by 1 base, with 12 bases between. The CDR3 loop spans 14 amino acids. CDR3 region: CASRVGSQNTEAFF. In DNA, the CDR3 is TGCGCCAGCAGAGTGGGCAGTCAGAACACTGAAGCTTTCTTT.

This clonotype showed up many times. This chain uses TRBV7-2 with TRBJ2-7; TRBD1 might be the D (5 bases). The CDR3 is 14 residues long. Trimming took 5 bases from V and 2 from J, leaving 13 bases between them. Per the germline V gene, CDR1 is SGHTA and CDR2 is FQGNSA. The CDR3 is CASSRDSVTYEQYF. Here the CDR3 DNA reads TGTGCCAGCAGCCGAGACAGTGTTACCTACGAGCAGTACTTC.

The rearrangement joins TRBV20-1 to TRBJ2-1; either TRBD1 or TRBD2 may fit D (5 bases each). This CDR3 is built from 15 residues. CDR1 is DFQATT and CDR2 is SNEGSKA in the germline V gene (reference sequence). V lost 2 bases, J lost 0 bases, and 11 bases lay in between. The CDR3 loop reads CSARLGETSYNEQFF. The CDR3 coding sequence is TGCAGTGCTAGACTGGGGGAGACCTCCTACAATGAGCAGTTCTTC.

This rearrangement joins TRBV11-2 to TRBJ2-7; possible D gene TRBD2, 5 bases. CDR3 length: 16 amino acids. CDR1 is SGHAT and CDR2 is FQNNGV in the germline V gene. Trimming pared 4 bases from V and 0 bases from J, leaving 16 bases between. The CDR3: CASSYGRQLSSYEQYF. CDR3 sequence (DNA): TGTGCCAGCAGCTATGGGAGACAATTAAGCTCCTACGAGCAGTACTTC.

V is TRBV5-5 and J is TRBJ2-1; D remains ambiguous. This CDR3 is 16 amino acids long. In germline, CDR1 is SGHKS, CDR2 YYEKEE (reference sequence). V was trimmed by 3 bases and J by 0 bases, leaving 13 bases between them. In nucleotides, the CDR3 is TGTGCCAGCAGCTCCGGAATCTGGAGCTCCTACAATGAGCAGTTCTTC. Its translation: CASSSGIWSSYNEQFF.

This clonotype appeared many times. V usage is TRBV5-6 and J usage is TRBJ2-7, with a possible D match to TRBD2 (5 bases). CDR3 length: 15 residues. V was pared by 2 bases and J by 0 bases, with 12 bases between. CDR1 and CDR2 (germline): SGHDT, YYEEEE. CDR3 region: CASSLGRVLSYEQYF. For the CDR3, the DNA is TGTGCCAGCAGCTTAGGGCGGGTCCTCTCCTACGAGCAGTACTTC.

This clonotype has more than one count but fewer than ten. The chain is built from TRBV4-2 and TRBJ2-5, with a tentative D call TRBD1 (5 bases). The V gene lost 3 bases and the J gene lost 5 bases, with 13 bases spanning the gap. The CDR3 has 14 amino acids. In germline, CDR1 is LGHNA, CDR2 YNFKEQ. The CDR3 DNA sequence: TGTGCCAGCAGCCAGACTCCCAAGGGGGAGACCCAGTACTTC. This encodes CASSQTPKGETQYF.

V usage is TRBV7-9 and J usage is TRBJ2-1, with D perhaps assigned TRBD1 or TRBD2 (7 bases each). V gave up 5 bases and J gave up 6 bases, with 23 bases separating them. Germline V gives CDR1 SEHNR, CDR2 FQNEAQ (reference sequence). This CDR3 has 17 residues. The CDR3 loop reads CASSPRWGRGQGNEQFF. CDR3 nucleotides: TGTGCCAGCAGCCCCCGGTGGGGGAGGGGGCAGGGCAATGAGCAGTTCTTC.

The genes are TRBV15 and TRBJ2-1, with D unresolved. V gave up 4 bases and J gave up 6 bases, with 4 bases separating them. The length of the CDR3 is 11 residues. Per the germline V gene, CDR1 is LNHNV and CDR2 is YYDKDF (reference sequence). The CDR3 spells CATSMGNEQFF. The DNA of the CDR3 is TGTGCCACCAGCATGGGCAATGAGCAGTTCTTC.

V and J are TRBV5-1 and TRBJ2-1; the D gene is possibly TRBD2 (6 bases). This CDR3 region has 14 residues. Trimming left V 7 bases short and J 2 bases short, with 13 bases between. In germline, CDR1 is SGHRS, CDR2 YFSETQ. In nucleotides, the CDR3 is TGCGCCAGCGAACGGGACTCCGCCTACAATGAGCAGTTCTTC. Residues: CASERDSAYNEQFF.

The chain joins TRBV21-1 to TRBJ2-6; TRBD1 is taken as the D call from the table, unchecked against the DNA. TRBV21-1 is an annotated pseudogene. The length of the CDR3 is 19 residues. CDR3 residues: CASSKKVGQGVAGANVLTF. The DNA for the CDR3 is TGTGCCAGCAGCAAAAAAGTCGGGCAGGGGGTAGCTGGGGCCAACGTCCTGACTTTC.

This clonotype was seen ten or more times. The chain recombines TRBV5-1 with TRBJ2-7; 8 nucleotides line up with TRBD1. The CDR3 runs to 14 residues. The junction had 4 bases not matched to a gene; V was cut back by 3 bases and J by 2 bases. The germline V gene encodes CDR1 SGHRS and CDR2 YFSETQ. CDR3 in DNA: TGCGCCAGCAGCTGGGGGACAGGAGCCTACGAGCAGTACTTC. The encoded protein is CASSWGTGAYEQYF.

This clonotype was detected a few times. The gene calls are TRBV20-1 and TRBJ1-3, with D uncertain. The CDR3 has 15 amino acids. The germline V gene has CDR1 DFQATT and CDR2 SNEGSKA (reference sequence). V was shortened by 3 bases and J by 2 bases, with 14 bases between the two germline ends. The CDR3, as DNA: TGCAGTGCTAGGAAGAAGGGTTTAGCTGGAAACACCATATATTTT. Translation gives CSARKKGLAGNTIYF.

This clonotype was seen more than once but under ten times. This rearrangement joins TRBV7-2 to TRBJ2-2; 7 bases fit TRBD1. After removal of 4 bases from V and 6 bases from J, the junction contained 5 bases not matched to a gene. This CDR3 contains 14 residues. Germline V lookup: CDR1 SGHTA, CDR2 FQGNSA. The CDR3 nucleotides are TGTGCCAGCAGCTCCAGAACAGGGGCCGGGGAGCTGTTTTTT. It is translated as CASSSRTGAGELFF.

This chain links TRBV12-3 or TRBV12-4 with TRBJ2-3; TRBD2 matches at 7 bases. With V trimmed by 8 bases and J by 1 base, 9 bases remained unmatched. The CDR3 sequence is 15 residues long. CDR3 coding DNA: TGTGCCAGCTCCTTCCGGGGAGGGGGCACAGATACGCAGTATTTT. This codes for CASSFRGGGTDTQYF.

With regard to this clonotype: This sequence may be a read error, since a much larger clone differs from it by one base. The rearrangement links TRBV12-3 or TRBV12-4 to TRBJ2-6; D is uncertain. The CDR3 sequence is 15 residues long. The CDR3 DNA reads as TGTGGCAGCCTGAGGTCAAGCTCTGGGGCCAACGTCCTGACTTTC. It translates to CGSLRSSSGANVLTF.

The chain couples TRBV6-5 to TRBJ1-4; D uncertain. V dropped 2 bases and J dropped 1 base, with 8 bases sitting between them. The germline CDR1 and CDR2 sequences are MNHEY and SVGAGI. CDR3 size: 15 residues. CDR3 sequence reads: CASSYRPGTNEKLFF. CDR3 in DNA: TGTGCCAGCAGTTACCGGCCGGGAACTAATGAAAAACTGTTTTTT.

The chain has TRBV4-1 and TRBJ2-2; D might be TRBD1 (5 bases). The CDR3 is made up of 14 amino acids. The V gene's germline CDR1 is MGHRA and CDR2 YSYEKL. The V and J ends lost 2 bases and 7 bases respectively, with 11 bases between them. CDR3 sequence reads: CASSQNSGHGELFF. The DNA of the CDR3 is TGCGCCAGCAGCCAAAACTCAGGGCACGGGGAGCTGTTTTTT.

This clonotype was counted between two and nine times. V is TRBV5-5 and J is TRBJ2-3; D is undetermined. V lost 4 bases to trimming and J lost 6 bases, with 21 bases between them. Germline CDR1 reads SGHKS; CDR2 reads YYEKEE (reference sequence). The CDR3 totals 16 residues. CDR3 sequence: CASSPRTRTLSDTQYF. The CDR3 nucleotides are TGTGCCAGCAGCCCTAGGACCAGGACCCTGTCGGATACGCAGTATTTT. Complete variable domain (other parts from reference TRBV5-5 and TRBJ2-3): DAGVTQSPTHLIKTRGQQVTLRCSPISGHKSVSWYQQVLGQGPQFIFQYYEKEERGRGNFPDRFSARQFPNYSSELNVNALLLGDSALYLCASSPRTRTLSDTQYFGPGTRLTVL.

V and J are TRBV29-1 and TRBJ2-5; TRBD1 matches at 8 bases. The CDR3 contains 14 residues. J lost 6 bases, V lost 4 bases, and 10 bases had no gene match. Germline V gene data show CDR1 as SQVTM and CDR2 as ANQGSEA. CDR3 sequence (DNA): TGCAGCGTTGGTTGGGCAGGGGGCATGAAGACCCAGTACTTC. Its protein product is CSVGWAGGMKTQYF.

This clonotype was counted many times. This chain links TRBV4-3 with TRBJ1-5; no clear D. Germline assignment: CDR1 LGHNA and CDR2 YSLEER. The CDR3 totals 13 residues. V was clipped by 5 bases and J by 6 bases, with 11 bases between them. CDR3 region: CASSTALAQPQHF. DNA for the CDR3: TGCGCCAGCAGCACAGCGCTAGCTCAGCCCCAGCATTTT.

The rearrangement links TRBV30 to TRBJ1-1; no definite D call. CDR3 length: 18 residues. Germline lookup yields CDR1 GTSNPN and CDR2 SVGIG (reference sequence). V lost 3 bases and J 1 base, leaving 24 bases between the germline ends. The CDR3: CAWSRWGRRGTRNTEAFF. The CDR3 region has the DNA TGTGCCTGGAGCCGTTGGGGTCGTCGCGGCACCCGGAACACTGAAGCTTTCTTT. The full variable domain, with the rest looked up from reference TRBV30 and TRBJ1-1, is SQTIHQWPATLVQPVGSPLSLECTVEGTSNPNLYWYRQAAGRGLQLLFYSVGIGQISSEVPQNLSASRPQDRQFILSSKKLLLSDSGFYLCAWSRWGRRGTRNTEAFFGQGTRLTVV.

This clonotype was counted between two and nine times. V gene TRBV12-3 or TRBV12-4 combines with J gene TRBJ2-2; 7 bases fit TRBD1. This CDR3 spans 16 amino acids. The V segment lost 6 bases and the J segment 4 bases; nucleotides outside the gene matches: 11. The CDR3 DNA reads TGTGCCAGCAGAAAGGGGGCCGCGATATCCACCGGGGAGCTGTTTTTT. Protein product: CASRKGAAISTGELFF.

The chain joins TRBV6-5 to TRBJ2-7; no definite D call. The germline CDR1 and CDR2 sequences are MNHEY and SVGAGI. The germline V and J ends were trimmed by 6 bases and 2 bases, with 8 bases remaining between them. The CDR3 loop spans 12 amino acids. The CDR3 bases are TGTGCCAGCAGAACAACGACCTACGAGCAGTACTTC. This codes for CASRTTTYEQYF.

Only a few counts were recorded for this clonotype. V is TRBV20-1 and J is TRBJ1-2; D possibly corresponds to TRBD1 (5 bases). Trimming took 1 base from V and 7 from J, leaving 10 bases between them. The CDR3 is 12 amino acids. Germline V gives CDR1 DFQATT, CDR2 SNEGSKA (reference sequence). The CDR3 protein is CSARAGRGGYTF. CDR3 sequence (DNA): TGCAGTGCTAGAGCCGGTAGGGGTGGCTACACCTTC.

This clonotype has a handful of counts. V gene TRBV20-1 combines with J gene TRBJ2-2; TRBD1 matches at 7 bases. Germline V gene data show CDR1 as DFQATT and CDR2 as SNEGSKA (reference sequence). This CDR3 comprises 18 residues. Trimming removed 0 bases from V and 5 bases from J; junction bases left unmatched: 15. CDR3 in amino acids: CSARDSQEVRGMTGELFF. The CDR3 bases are TGCAGTGCTAGAGATTCGCAGGAGGTCAGGGGGATGACCGGGGAGCTGTTTTTT.